The 18 T cell receptor beta chains in this list originate from one sample, sequenced in a study of CXCR3-negative and CXCR3-positive naive CD8 T cells. The TRB libraries of cDNA were built by UMI-labeled 5' RACE. One entry per CDR3 protein, without DNA, is what TCRdb gives after re-calling the 5' RACE reads. Here the sample table reports approximately 26,000 distinct CDR3 sequences. The specimen sequenced was naive CXCR3- CD8+ T cells from blood. The subset is: CD45RO-CCR7+CD27+CD95- naive CD8+ T cells lacking CXCR3 (TNR3-). These receptors were taken from a human donor in good health. Some clones in this sample may be carry-over from other donors' samples.

This rearrangement joins TRBV4-2 to TRBJ2-1; TCRdb's assignment of TRBD1 cannot be checked, as there is no DNA. Germline V gives CDR1 LGHNA, CDR2 YNFKEQ. CDR3 size: 19 residues. The CDR3 is CASSQDGPPEWSSYNEQFF.

J is TRBJ2-1 and V is TRBV18. From germline, CDR1 is KGHSH and CDR2 LQKENI. This CDR3 spans 16 amino acids. The CDR3 protein is CASSPLIESAYNEQFF.

This CDR3 reads CASSQVSSYTSSYNEQFF. J is TRBJ2-1 and V is TRBV4-3. The germline CDR1 and CDR2 sequences are LGHNA and YSLEER. CDR3 size: 18 residues.

The chain carries TRBV7-9 and TRBJ2-7; the TCRdb call, TRBD2, lacks DNA for checking. CDR3 length: 14 amino acids. CDR1 and CDR2 from the germline V gene are SEHNR and FQNEAQ (reference sequence). CDR3 in amino acids: CASSPSGTIYEQYF.

This sequence joins TRBV28 and TRBJ2-1; TCRdb's assignment of TRBD2 cannot be checked, as there is no DNA. The CDR3 length is 20 residues. Germline lookup yields CDR1 MDHEN and CDR2 SYDVKM. The CDR3 loop reads CASSYDISRLRAGGNNEQFF. Based on the CDR3 plus reference TRBV28 and TRBJ2-1, the full variable domain is DVKVTQSSRYLVKRTGEKVFLECVQDMDHENMFWYRQDPGLGLRLIYFSYDVKMKEKGDIPEGYSVSREKKERFSLILESASTNQTSMYLCASSYDISRLRAGGNNEQFFGPGTRLTVL.

CDR3 amino acids: CSVEQGALYGYTF. This chain joins TRBV29-1 and TRBJ1-2; absent DNA, TCRdb's TRBD1 call cannot be checked. This CDR3 comprises 13 residues. CDR1 is SQVTM, CDR2 ANQGSEA, per germline.

The chain employs TRBV20-1 and TRBJ2-3. The CDR3 length is 14 residues. CDR1 is DFQATT, CDR2 SNEGSKA, per germline (reference sequence). The chain's CDR3 is CSARDVAGTDTQYF.

The rearrangement uses TRBV5-5 and TRBJ2-1; TCRdb names TRBD2, which stays unverified in the absence of DNA. Germline V gene lookup returns CDR1 SGHKS and CDR2 YYEKEE (reference sequence). The CDR3 runs to 15 residues. The CDR3 is CASRLITGLYNEQFF.

The chain couples TRBV29-1 to TRBJ2-1; TCRdb outputs TRBD1, but without DNA this stays unchecked. The CDR3 extends over 16 amino acids. The germline gives CDR1 SQVTM, CDR2 ANQGSEA. The CDR3 sequence is CSVERRAGASYNEQFF.

The chain links TRBV7-3 to TRBJ1-2. Germline V gene lookup returns CDR1 SGHTA and CDR2 FQGTGA. The CDR3 runs to 15 residues. The CDR3 sequence is CASSLRAGDRLSYTF.

The rearrangement links TRBV5-1 to TRBJ2-3; TCRdb proposes TRBD1, but this gene call is untestable without DNA. Germline V gene sequence: CDR1 SGHRS, CDR2 YFSETQ. This CDR3 contains 15 residues. This chain's CDR3 is CASSFRQGATDTQYF.

This chain links TRBV4-1 with TRBJ2-6; TCRdb lists TRBD1, though no DNA is available to test this call. The length of the CDR3 is 18 residues. Germline assignment: CDR1 MGHRA and CDR2 YSYEKL. CDR3 sequence: CASSHGTGASSGANVLTF.

This chain joins TRBV25-1 and TRBJ2-5. This CDR3 contains 12 residues. The germline V gene has CDR1 MGHDK and CDR2 SYGVNS. This CDR3 is CASRGLKETQYF. Complete variable domain (other parts from reference TRBV25-1 and TRBJ2-5): EADIYQTPRYLVIGTGKKITLECSQTMGHDKMYWYQQDPGMELHLIHYSYGVNSTEKGDLSSESTVSRIRTEHFPLTLESARPSHTSQYLCASRGLKETQYFGPGTRLLVL.

This chain joins TRBV20-1 and TRBJ1-1. CDR1 is DFQATT, CDR2 SNEGSKA, per germline (reference sequence). This CDR3 is 16 amino acids long. The CDR3 protein is CSARAADSGYNTEAFF.

The rearrangement joins TRBV7-9 to TRBJ2-7; the TCRdb D gene call, TRBD2, has no DNA to confirm it. The CDR3 spans 15 residues. Per germline, CDR1 SEHNR and CDR2 FQNEAQ (reference sequence). CDR3 sequence reads: CASSLGAGGSYEQYF.

J is TRBJ1-5 and V is TRBV27; TCRdb names TRBD1, which stays unverified in the absence of DNA. Germline V lookup: CDR1 MNHEY, CDR2 SMNVEV (reference sequence). The CDR3 consists of 15 residues. The CDR3 spells CASSPQGQGRQPQHF.

This clonotype is labeled medium-sized based on frequency. The chain uses TRBV7-9 and TRBJ1-4. CDR1 is SEHNR, CDR2 FQNEAQ, per germline (reference sequence). This CDR3 spans 14 amino acids. CDR3 sequence reads: CASSPAVTNEKLFF.

This rearrangement joins TRBV20-1 to TRBJ1-6; TCRdb names TRBD1, which stays unverified in the absence of DNA. CDR3 length equals 14 residues. Germline V CDR1 and CDR2: DFQATT, SNEGSKA (reference sequence). The CDR3 is CSASPGRFNSPLHF.